The clone carrying this TCR beta chain was seen a few times. Trimming took off 6 bases at V and 6 bases at J, with 13 bases between the two ends. Germline-derived CDR1 and CDR2 are KGHSH and LQKENI. The CDR3 has 13 amino acids. The data were taken from a study of beta chain features in type 1 diabetes. Every isolated RNA sample was fully reverse transcribed, so sequencing captured expressed TCRB transcripts. Profiled with immunoSEQ multiplex PCR; TCRdb holds only in-frame clones, not every one. The profile shows roughly 380,000 clones, around a fifth of them singletons. The chain carries TRBV18 and TRBJ2-3, with a weak D call TRBD1 (6 bases). The sample comprised naive CD4+ T cells from blood. This clonotype originated in a woman aged 18-29 years in good health. CDR3 protein: CASSLSQGDTQYF. CDR3 DNA sequence: TGTGCCAGCTCCCTGAGCCAGGGGGATACGCAGTATTTT.